This is a list of T cell receptor beta chains from one sample in a study of cytomegalovirus exposure and HLA in healthy donors. Assay: immunoSEQ multiplex PCR; the TCRdb copy retains only in-frame clones and omits some. There are tens of thousands of clones in the sample; approximately 83% occur only once, and approximately 11% lies in the top ten. The material sequenced was PBMCs. These receptors originate from a female donor in good health and CMV-seronegative. CDR3s include the opening cysteine and the closing phenylalanine or tryptophan. Each record gives: clone size, CDR3 length, J gene, V gene, D gene, CDR3 protein, CDR3 DNA. D genes are given only for firm matches. Part of the rows lack a size; the others show once, few, many or a class for expanded clones.

clone size: few
CDR3 length: 11
J gene: TRBJ2-1
V gene: TRBV20-1
D gene: NA
CDR3 protein: CSARIRYEQFF
CDR3 DNA: TGCAGTGCTAGAATCAGGTATGAGCAGTTCTTC

clone size: NA
CDR3 length: 15
J gene: TRBJ1-2
V gene: TRBV7-3
D gene: TRBD1
CDR3 protein: CASSSTGGGDYGYTF
CDR3 DNA: TGTGCCAGCAGCTCGACAGGGGGCGGGGACTATGGCTACACCTTC

clone size: NA
CDR3 length: 16
J gene: TRBJ2-1
V gene: TRBV12-5
D gene: TRBD2
CDR3 protein: CASGRGTSGTYNEQFF
CDR3 DNA: TGTGCTAGTGGCCGCGGGACTAGCGGAACGTACAATGAGCAGTTCTTC

clone size: NA
CDR3 length: 12
J gene: TRBJ2-5
V gene: TRBV30
D gene: NA
CDR3 protein: CASAAGGETQYF
CDR3 DNA: TGTGCCTCGGCAGCTGGGGGGGAGACCCAGTACTTC

clone size: few
CDR3 length: 13
J gene: TRBJ2-7
V gene: TRBV29-1
D gene: NA
CDR3 protein: CSVLDNFSYEQYF
CDR3 DNA: TGCAGCGTCCTGGACAACTTCTCCTACGAGCAGTACTTC

clone size: NA
CDR3 length: 15
J gene: TRBJ1-1
V gene: TRBV11-2
D gene: TRBD1
CDR3 protein: CASSRAGTVNTEAFF
CDR3 DNA: TGTGCCAGCAGCCGAGCCGGGACAGTGAACACTGAAGCTTTCTTT

clone size: NA
CDR3 length: 15
J gene: TRBJ2-5
V gene: TRBV4-3
D gene: TRBD2
CDR3 protein: CASSQDGSGPETQYF
CDR3 DNA: TGCGCCAGCAGCCAAGACGGTAGCGGGCCAGAGACCCAGTACTTC

clone size: NA
CDR3 length: 14
J gene: TRBJ1-2
V gene: TRBV28
D gene: NA
CDR3 protein: CASSSAGNNYGYTF
CDR3 DNA: TGTGCCAGCAGCTCGGCAGGAAATAACTATGGCTACACCTTC

clone size: once
CDR3 length: 17
J gene: TRBJ2-3
V gene: TRBV2
D gene: TRBD2
CDR3 protein: CASSAGLAGFSSDTQYF
CDR3 DNA: TGTGCCAGCAGTGCGGGACTAGCGGGATTTTCATCAGATACGCAGTATTTT

clone size: once
CDR3 length: 13
J gene: TRBJ1-1
V gene: TRBV6-5
D gene: NA
CDR3 protein: CASSMGTTTEAFF
CDR3 DNA: TGTGCCAGCAGTATGGGGACAACCACTGAAGCTTTCTTT

clone size: NA
CDR3 length: 18
J gene: TRBJ2-3
V gene: TRBV4-3
D gene: NA
CDR3 protein: CASSQDPWTLSGTDTQYF
CDR3 DNA: TGCGCCAGCAGCCAAGACCCTTGGACACTCTCTGGCACAGATACGCAGTATTTT

clone size: NA
CDR3 length: 16
J gene: TRBJ2-5
V gene: TRBV19
D gene: TRBD1
CDR3 protein: CASSIRTGGVQETQYF
CDR3 DNA: TGTGCCAGTAGTATTAGGACAGGGGGAGTACAAGAGACCCAGTACTTC

clone size: few
CDR3 length: 15
J gene: TRBJ2-3
V gene: TRBV7-6
D gene: NA
CDR3 protein: CASSFSGVGSDTQYF
CDR3 DNA: TGTGCCAGCAGCTTCTCTGGAGTTGGTTCAGATACGCAGTATTTT

clone size: NA
CDR3 length: 12
J gene: TRBJ2-7
V gene: TRBV9
D gene: NA
CDR3 protein: CASSVEGVEQYF
CDR3 DNA: TGTGCCAGCAGCGTAGAAGGGGTCGAGCAGTACTTC

clone size: few
CDR3 length: 16
J gene: TRBJ2-1
V gene: TRBV5-1
D gene: TRBD2
CDR3 protein: CASSSLSGSSYNEQFF
CDR3 DNA: TGCGCCAGCAGCTCCCTTAGCGGGAGCTCCTACAATGAGCAGTTCTTC

clone size: NA
CDR3 length: 13
J gene: TRBJ1-1
V gene: TRBV5-4
D gene: NA
CDR3 protein: CASSRQENTEAFF
CDR3 DNA: TGTGCCAGCAGCCGACAGGAGAACACTGAAGCTTTCTTT

clone size: NA
CDR3 length: 16
J gene: TRBJ1-1
V gene: TRBV19
D gene: NA
CDR3 protein: CASSIRQGGKNTEAFF
CDR3 DNA: TGTGCCAGTAGTATCCGGCAGGGCGGTAAGAACACTGAAGCTTTCTTT

clone size: NA
CDR3 length: 16
J gene: TRBJ1-1
V gene: TRBV5-1
D gene: NA
CDR3 protein: CASSKTFSSRITEAFF
CDR3 DNA: TGCGCCAGCAGCAAAACATTCAGTAGCCGTATCACTGAAGCTTTCTTT

clone size: NA
CDR3 length: 15
J gene: TRBJ2-7
V gene: TRBV18
D gene: NA
CDR3 protein: CASSPPSSGYYEQYF
CDR3 DNA: TGTGCCAGCTCACCACCGTCCTCAGGTTACTACGAGCAGTACTTC

clone size: NA
CDR3 length: 17
J gene: TRBJ2-1
V gene: TRBV27
D gene: TRBD2
CDR3 protein: CASTHPRAGGPFNEQFF
CDR3 DNA: TGTGCCAGCACCCACCCGAGAGCGGGAGGACCCTTCAATGAGCAGTTCTTC

clone size: NA
CDR3 length: 12
J gene: TRBJ2-7
V gene: TRBV6-5
D gene: NA
CDR3 protein: CASRGTTYEQYF
CDR3 DNA: TGTGCCTCTCGGGGGACGACCTACGAGCAGTACTTC

clone size: NA
CDR3 length: 15
J gene: TRBJ2-1
V gene: TRBV7-6
D gene: NA
CDR3 protein: CASSLVSGGLNEQFF
CDR3 DNA: TGTGCCAGCAGCTTAGTTTCCGGGGGGCTCAATGAGCAGTTCTTC

clone size: NA
CDR3 length: 15
J gene: TRBJ1-1
V gene: TRBV29-1
D gene: TRBD1
CDR3 protein: CSVRQGALPNTEAFF
CDR3 DNA: TGCAGCGTTCGACAGGGGGCACTCCCGAACACTGAAGCTTTCTTT

clone size: NA
CDR3 length: 15
J gene: TRBJ2-3
V gene: TRBV7-9
D gene: TRBD2
CDR3 protein: CASSFTSGGTDTQYF
CDR3 DNA: TGTGCCAGCAGCTTCACTAGCGGGGGGACAGATACGCAGTATTTT

clone size: NA
CDR3 length: 16
J gene: TRBJ2-3
V gene: TRBV6-5
D gene: TRBD1
CDR3 protein: CASSYEGQGFTDTQYF
CDR3 DNA: TGTGCCAGCAGTTACGAAGGACAGGGCTTCACAGATACGCAGTATTTT

clone size: once
CDR3 length: 16
J gene: TRBJ2-3
V gene: TRBV6-1
D gene: TRBD2
CDR3 protein: CASSDGLAEPTDTQYF
CDR3 DNA: TGTGCCAGCAGTGACGGACTAGCGGAACCCACAGATACGCAGTATTTT

clone size: NA
CDR3 length: 14
J gene: TRBJ2-3
V gene: TRBV30
D gene: NA
CDR3 protein: CAWGPGTYTDTQYF
CDR3 DNA: TGTGCCTGGGGTCCCGGGACATACACAGATACGCAGTATTTT

clone size: NA
CDR3 length: 15
J gene: TRBJ2-2
V gene: TRBV4-1
D gene: NA
CDR3 protein: CASSQAQTVGGELFF
CDR3 DNA: TGCGCCAGCAGCCAAGCCCAGACAGTTGGCGGGGAGCTGTTTTTT